A selection of T cell receptor beta chains follows, all from one sample in a study of PD-L1 blockade in urothelial cancer. Data came from immunoSEQ multiplex PCR; TCRdb stores just in-frame clones and leaves some out. In the table there are tens of thousands of clones, roughly 80% of which are singletons. The sample in question was PBMCs, obtained around atezolizumab (anti-PD-L1) treatment. The receptor source for this set is a man in his sixties with urothelial cancer. Both conserved end residues are trimmed from each CDR3. Each record gives: V gene, D gene, J gene, CDR3 protein. The D gene is left open where the match is weak.

v_call: TRBV9
d_call: TRBD2
j_call: TRBJ2-7
cdr3_aa: ASSPTGGFTYEQY

v_call: TRBV28
d_call: -
j_call: TRBJ2-5
cdr3_aa: ASSYRDSKETQY

v_call: TRBV6-1
d_call: TRBD1
j_call: TRBJ1-3
cdr3_aa: ASSGGTAGNTIY

v_call: TRBV10-3
d_call: -
j_call: TRBJ2-5
cdr3_aa: AISEPLEGETQY

v_call: TRBV13
d_call: -
j_call: TRBJ2-7
cdr3_aa: ASSLYSQPYEQY

v_call: TRBV15
d_call: -
j_call: TRBJ2-3
cdr3_aa: ATSMRQATDTQY

v_call: TRBV5-1
d_call: TRBD1
j_call: TRBJ2-3
cdr3_aa: ASSFTGTGATDTQY

v_call: TRBV30
d_call: -
j_call: TRBJ1-2
cdr3_aa: AWSTGSYGYT

v_call: TRBV2
d_call: -
j_call: TRBJ1-5
cdr3_aa: ASRVDRYGNQPQH

v_call: TRBV4-1
d_call: TRBD2
j_call: TRBJ2-3
cdr3_aa: ASSPPERGSTDTQY

v_call: TRBV2
d_call: TRBD1
j_call: TRBJ2-2
cdr3_aa: ASSPGDRGYTGELF

v_call: TRBV6-1
d_call: TRBD2
j_call: TRBJ2-1
cdr3_aa: ASSEQRGPPNEQF

v_call: TRBV7-6
d_call: TRBD2
j_call: TRBJ2-5
cdr3_aa: ASSASGLVGETQY

v_call: TRBV7-9
d_call: TRBD1
j_call: TRBJ2-2
cdr3_aa: ASSFGQGEVGELF

v_call: TRBV28
d_call: TRBD1
j_call: TRBJ2-1
cdr3_aa: ASRTPGQSLNEQF

v_call: TRBV5-5
d_call: -
j_call: TRBJ1-1
cdr3_aa: ASSSDEVKTEAF

v_call: TRBV6-7
d_call: -
j_call: TRBJ2-1
cdr3_aa: ASSCPPGRSTYNEQF

v_call: TRBV5-1
d_call: -
j_call: TRBJ2-7
cdr3_aa: ASSLDVRAESEQY

v_call: TRBV7-9
d_call: TRBD1
j_call: TRBJ2-5
cdr3_aa: ASSSRDRAQETQY

v_call: TRBV18
d_call: -
j_call: TRBJ2-7
cdr3_aa: ASSQLPGASGEQY

v_call: TRBV18
d_call: TRBD1
j_call: TRBJ2-5
cdr3_aa: ASSPGQGRGETQY

v_call: TRBV5-4
d_call: TRBD1
j_call: TRBJ2-1
cdr3_aa: ASREEQGALEQF

v_call: TRBV2
d_call: TRBD1
j_call: TRBJ2-7
cdr3_aa: ASSERGRGSYEQY

v_call: TRBV28
d_call: TRBD1
j_call: TRBJ2-7
cdr3_aa: ASSSGQGPYEQY

v_call: TRBV5-6
d_call: -
j_call: TRBJ2-5
cdr3_aa: ASSLEQGETQY

v_call: TRBV7-9
d_call: TRBD1
j_call: TRBJ2-7
cdr3_aa: ASSSIRQGPREQY

v_call: TRBV5-4
d_call: TRBD1
j_call: TRBJ2-3
cdr3_aa: ASSRGQGADTQY

v_call: TRBV4-1
d_call: -
j_call: TRBJ1-1
cdr3_aa: ASSYSRARTLNTEAF

v_call: TRBV6-1
d_call: -
j_call: TRBJ1-5
cdr3_aa: ASSEAEAKDQPQH

v_call: TRBV5-6
d_call: TRBD1
j_call: TRBJ2-3
cdr3_aa: ASSLGQVTDTQY

v_call: TRBV19
d_call: -
j_call: TRBJ1-6
cdr3_aa: ASSAEHSPLH

v_call: TRBV7-2
d_call: -
j_call: TRBJ2-7
cdr3_aa: ASSFTGSSYEQY

v_call: TRBV5-1
d_call: TRBD1
j_call: TRBJ2-1
cdr3_aa: ASSPGTGRNEQF

v_call: TRBV6-4
d_call: TRBD2
j_call: TRBJ2-2
cdr3_aa: ASSVNGGSGGELF

v_call: TRBV6-6
d_call: -
j_call: TRBJ1-3
cdr3_aa: ASSSSGVSGNTIY

v_call: TRBV6-5
d_call: -
j_call: TRBJ1-2
cdr3_aa: ASSPAIRPGYT

v_call: TRBV15
d_call: TRBD1
j_call: TRBJ1-2
cdr3_aa: ATSRDRTGVDYGYT

v_call: TRBV4-1
d_call: TRBD1
j_call: TRBJ2-5
cdr3_aa: ASSQDRYRGQETQY

v_call: TRBV28
d_call: TRBD1
j_call: TRBJ1-6
cdr3_aa: ASSPGQGRNSPLH

v_call: TRBV5-6
d_call: TRBD1
j_call: TRBJ1-5
cdr3_aa: ASSSAGTGTYSNQPQH

v_call: TRBV5-1
d_call: TRBD1
j_call: TRBJ2-7
cdr3_aa: ASSSGQFTYEQY

v_call: TRBV5-1
d_call: -
j_call: TRBJ2-7
cdr3_aa: ASSLGQESYEQY

v_call: TRBV6-1
d_call: -
j_call: TRBJ2-1
cdr3_aa: ATDRLYNEQF

v_call: TRBV15
d_call: -
j_call: TRBJ1-1
cdr3_aa: ATSTQGGEAF

v_call: TRBV18
d_call: TRBD1
j_call: TRBJ2-7
cdr3_aa: ASSPPEGQGAYEQY

v_call: TRBV6-1
d_call: TRBD2
j_call: TRBJ2-5
cdr3_aa: ASAIAAGSSETQY

v_call: TRBV6-6
d_call: -
j_call: TRBJ2-3
cdr3_aa: ASTRDVGVADTQY

v_call: TRBV6-6
d_call: TRBD2
j_call: TRBJ2-7
cdr3_aa: ASSSILAGVYEQY

v_call: TRBV28
d_call: TRBD1
j_call: TRBJ2-7
cdr3_aa: ASKGWDRGYEQY

v_call: TRBV5-1
d_call: -
j_call: TRBJ2-7
cdr3_aa: ASSLALGQSLYEQY

v_call: TRBV5-4
d_call: TRBD1
j_call: TRBJ1-2
cdr3_aa: ASSLAPLTGGHGYT

v_call: TRBV19
d_call: -
j_call: TRBJ2-2
cdr3_aa: ASTPLPYWGKNTGELF

v_call: TRBV5-4
d_call: -
j_call: TRBJ1-1
cdr3_aa: ASSLGQEDTEAF